This T cell receptor (beta chain) was captured in a study of blood T cells in healthy people across ages. Primers used in a second PCR of roughly 7 to 12 cycles were a sample-barcoded 5' primer and a J-beta primer mix. TCRdb processed the 5' RACE reads anew with MiXCR; each CDR3 protein has one entry. The sample yields more than 900,000 distinct CDR3 sequences, almost 30% seen once. Germline CDR1 is LNHDA and CDR2 is SQIVND (reference sequence). CDR3 length: 12 amino acids. V was shortened by 1 base and J by 12 bases, with 10 bases between the two germline ends. Only a few counts were recorded for this clonotype. These data also featured in a second study, about T cells of mothers and their children. That publication notes: A few healthy Caucasian mothers, along with their six children, served as the donors. Second-PCR amplification with M1S added sample barcodes and 2-4 random nucleotides.

The rearrangement uses TRBV19 and TRBJ2-1, with D hard to call. The receptor was isolated from a woman aged 40 to 50 in good health. Sample: blood. The DNA of the CDR3 is TGTGCCAGTAGTATAGGTAGCCGACGGCAGTTCTTC. It encodes CASSIGSRRQFF.